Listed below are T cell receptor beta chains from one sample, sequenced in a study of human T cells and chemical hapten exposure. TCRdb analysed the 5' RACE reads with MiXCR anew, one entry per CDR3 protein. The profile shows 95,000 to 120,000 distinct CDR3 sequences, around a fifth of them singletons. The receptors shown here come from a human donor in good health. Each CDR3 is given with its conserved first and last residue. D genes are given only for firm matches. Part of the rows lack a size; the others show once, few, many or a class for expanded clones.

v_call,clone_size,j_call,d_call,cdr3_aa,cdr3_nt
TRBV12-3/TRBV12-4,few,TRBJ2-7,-,CASSSLTRRKQYF,TGTGCCAGCAGTTCCCTGACGAGGAGAAAACAGTACTTC
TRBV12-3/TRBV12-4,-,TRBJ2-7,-,CASSPWEGALTYEQYF,TGTGCCAGCAGTCCCTGGGAGGGGGCACTTACTTACGAGCAGTACTTC
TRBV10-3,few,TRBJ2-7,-,CAISESGGHLGHEQYF,TGTGCCATCAGTGAGTCGGGCGGGCACCTGGGGCACGAGCAGTACTTC
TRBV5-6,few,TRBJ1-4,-,CASISRGGEKLFF,TGTGCCAGCATAAGCAGGGGCGGTGAAAAACTGTTTTTT
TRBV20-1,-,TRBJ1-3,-,CSARDGRNSGNTIYF,TGCAGTGCTAGAGATGGACGGAACTCTGGAAACACCATATATTTT
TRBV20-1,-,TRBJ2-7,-,CSARVATRAYEQYF,TGCAGTGCTAGAGTGGCGACTAGGGCCTACGAGCAGTACTTC
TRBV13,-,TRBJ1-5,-,CASSYRAGNQPQHF,TGTGCCAGCAGCTACAGGGCAGGCAATCAGCCCCAGCATTTT
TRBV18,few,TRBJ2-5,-,CASSPRGGERETQYF,TGTGCCAGCTCACCGAGGGGGGGTGAGAGAGAGACCCAGTACTTC
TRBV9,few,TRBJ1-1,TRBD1,CASSVGGGGGTEAFF,TGTGCCAGCAGCGTAGGAGGGGGCGGGGGCACTGAAGCTTTCTTT
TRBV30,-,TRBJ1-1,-,CAWTEAGLNTEAFF,TGTGCCTGGACTGAGGCAGGGTTGAACACTGAAGCTTTCTTT
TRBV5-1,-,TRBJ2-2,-,CASSRLLKGTGELFF,TGCGCCAGCAGCAGACTACTTAAGGGGACCGGGGAGCTGTTTTTT
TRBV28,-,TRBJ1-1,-,CASPSPAREAFF,TGTGCCAGCCCATCTCCCGCCAGGGAAGCTTTCTTT
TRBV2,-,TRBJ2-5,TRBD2,CASSGTSGNQETQYF,TGTGCCAGCAGTGGGACTAGCGGGAACCAAGAGACCCAGTACTTC
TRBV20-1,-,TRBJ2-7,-,CSAGPGTYEQYF,TGCAGTGCTGGACCAGGGACCTACGAGCAGTACTTC
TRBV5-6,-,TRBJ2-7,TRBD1,CASSQRGHLGEQYF,TGTGCCAGCAGCCAAAGGGGGCACCTGGGGGAGCAGTACTTC
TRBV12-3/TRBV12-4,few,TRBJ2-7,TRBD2,CASIPTSGSLDEQYF,TGTGCCAGCATCCCGACTAGCGGGAGCTTGGACGAGCAGTACTTC
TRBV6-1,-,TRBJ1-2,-,CASRSRDYGYTF,TGTGCCAGCAGAAGCCGCGACTATGGCTACACCTTC
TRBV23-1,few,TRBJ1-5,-,CASSQSTRNFNQPQHF,TGCGCCAGCAGTCAATCTACCAGGAATTTTAATCAGCCCCAGCATTTT
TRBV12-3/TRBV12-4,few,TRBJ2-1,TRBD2,CASSKRESSYNEQFF,TGTGCCAGCAGTAAGCGGGAATCCTCCTACAATGAGCAGTTCTTC
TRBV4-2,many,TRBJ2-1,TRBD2,CASSQETGGTDEQFF,TGTGCCAGCAGCCAAGAAACGGGAGGGACGGATGAGCAGTTCTTC